This TCR beta chain stems from a study of cytomegalovirus exposure and HLA in healthy donors. The overall study: There were nearly 120 million unique TCR beta sequences, drawn from about 179 million T cells, in an earlier analysis. Study observations and caveats: Many donors shared some public TCRs, even though most TCR sequences were rare. The Asian-associated ancestry cluster reportedly had fewer N-insertions than the roughly 700-donor mean in a later analysis. A later analysis linked a missense DCLRE1C variant to TCR beta V- and J-gene trimming.

Of note for this clone: Its cognate antigen is unknown.

PCR was performed using 60 Vbeta and 13 Jbeta primers. Produced via immunoSEQ multiplex PCR; TCRdb's table is partial and in-frame only. The sample holds 160,000 or so clones, about 72% seen once. The CDR3 runs 13 residues. Trimming left V 4 bases short and J 4 bases short, with 11 bases between. Germline values: CDR1 MGHRA, CDR2 YSYEKL. The sample was PBMCs. This clonotype was sampled from a man aged 30 to 45 in good health and CMV-seropositive. V is TRBV4-1 and J is TRBJ2-7; D is unresolved. CDR3 sequence: CASSLEHGYEQYF. CDR3 sequence (DNA): TGCGCCAGCAGCCTAGAACACGGGTACGAGCAGTACTTC.